This T cell receptor (beta chain) was obtained from a study of blood T cells in healthy people across ages. Broader study findings: Unsorted PBMCs blocked a conclusive comparison of naive and antigen-experienced cells.

This clonotype was seen a handful of times. Its matching antigen is unknown. V lost 0 bases, J lost 2 bases, and 8 bases stayed unmatched. The CDR3 consists of 16 residues. Germline V gives CDR1 SQVTM, CDR2 ANQGSEA. The use of a sample-barcoded 5' primer and a J-beta primer mix characterized a second PCR of about 7 to 12 cycles. TCRdb fed the 5' RACE reads into MiXCR, producing one record per CDR3 protein. The sample shows around 1,500,000 distinct CDR3 sequences, 40% to 50% of them seen only once. J is TRBJ2-7 and V is TRBV29-1; 9 nucleotides match TRBD1. The sequencing sample was made of blood. This clonotype was obtained from a woman younger than 30 in good health. The chain's CDR3 is CSVEDPTGGSPYEQYF. The CDR3 DNA follows: TGCAGCGTTGAAGACCCGACAGGGGGTAGCCCCTACGAGCAGTACTTC.